What follows are 32 T cell receptor beta chains derived from one specimen sequenced in a study of control samples from healthy donors and cancer patients. The assay was immunoSEQ multiplex PCR, and TCRdb's table has in-frame clones only and misses some. Of approximately 88,000 clones detected, more than 85% appear once; the ten largest clones hold 0.92%. Sequencing was done on a sample of blood. The receptors shown here come from a woman aged 30 to 39 in good health.

The chain employs TRBV6-5 and TRBJ2-5, with 9 bases aligning to TRBD1. Germline loops: CDR1 MNHEY, CDR2 SVGAGI. V lost 1 base, J lost 5 bases, and 8 bases stayed unmatched. The CDR3 consists of 16 residues. This CDR3 reads CASSYFRTGAGETQYF. CDR3 bases: TGTGCCAGCAGTTACTTCAGGACAGGGGCCGGGGAGACCCAGTACTTC.

The chain recombines TRBV18 with TRBJ1-2, with TRBD1 as a possible D gene (5 bases). CDR3 size: 15 residues. The V end was cut by 3 bases, the J end by 8 bases, with 19 bases between. Per the germline V gene, CDR1 is KGHSH and CDR2 is LQKENI. The CDR3 loop reads CASSPARTQGNGYTF. The CDR3 nucleotides read TGTGCCAGCTCACCCGCGAGGACCCAGGGAAACGGCTACACCTTC.

The genes are TRBV4-1 and TRBJ2-2, with a possible D match to TRBD1 (5 bases). CDR1 and CDR2 (germline): MGHRA, YSYEKL. The CDR3 loop spans 15 amino acids. The germline V and J ends were trimmed by 0 bases and 5 bases, with 10 bases remaining between them. Written as DNA, the CDR3 is TGCGCCAGCAGCCAAGATCCCAGGGCGACCGGGGAGCTGTTTTTT. Its translation is CASSQDPRATGELFF.

The chain recombines TRBV27 with TRBJ1-1; a weak D match, TRBD1 (5 bases). The V end was cut by 4 bases, the J end by 1 base, with 13 bases between. The CDR3 sequence is 15 residues long. Germline V CDR1 and CDR2: MNHEY, SMNVEV (reference sequence). CDR3 region: CASSSRGGGNTEAFF. The DNA of the CDR3 is TGTGCCAGCAGTTCCCGGGGGGGAGGGAACACTGAAGCTTTCTTT.

This chain joins TRBV4-2 and TRBJ2-5, with 9 positions matching TRBD2. This CDR3 is built from 16 residues. Germline CDR1 is LGHNA and CDR2 is YNFKEQ. The V gene end was trimmed by 0 bases and the J gene end by 6 bases; junction bases not matched to a gene: 8. CDR3 in DNA: TGTGCCAGCAGCCAAGATCGGGCGGGGGGGCCGAAGACCCAGTACTTC. It translates to CASSQDRAGGPKTQYF.

CDR3 sequence reads: CASSPGTSGSRETQYF. The CDR3 nucleotides are TGTGCCAGCAGCCCCGGGACTAGCGGGAGCCGGGAGACCCAGTACTTC. The chain carries TRBV7-8 and TRBJ2-5, with TRBD2 matching over 14 bases. The CDR3 consists of 16 residues. CDR1 and CDR2 (germline): SGHVS, FQNEAQ. V dropped 5 bases and J dropped 5; count of bases not matched to a gene: 7.

The gene calls are TRBV5-1 and TRBJ1-1, with D unresolved. The CDR3 has 12 residues. V was pared by 0 bases and J by 8 bases, with 8 bases between. Germline assignment: CDR1 SGHRS and CDR2 YFSETQ. The CDR3 bases are TGCGCCAGCAGCTTGGCCGGGATAGAAGCTTTCTTT. Its protein product is CASSLAGIEAFF.

V gene TRBV18 combines with J gene TRBJ1-4; TRBD1 aligns across 7 bases. The junction had 5 bases not matched to a gene; V was cut back by 0 bases and J by 7 bases. Germline V gene lookup returns CDR1 KGHSH and CDR2 LQKENI. The CDR3 has 15 amino acids. The CDR3 spells CASSPPKGASEKLFF. Written as DNA, the CDR3 is TGTGCCAGCTCACCACCGAAGGGGGCCAGTGAAAAACTGTTTTTT.

V usage is TRBV19 and J usage is TRBJ1-2; the D is unclear. The V gene's germline CDR1 is LNHDA and CDR2 SQIVND (reference sequence). The CDR3 is 12 amino acids. Trimming left V 2 bases short and J 4 bases short, with 5 bases between. CDR3 nucleotides: TGTGCCAGTAGTATAAGTGGCTATGGCTACACCTTC. Translating gives CASSISGYGYTF.

The V gene is TRBV5-4, the J gene TRBJ2-1, with TRBD2 matching 7 bases. V dropped 3 bases and J dropped 0; count of bases not matched to a gene: 9. CDR1 SGHNT and CDR2 YYREEE come from the germline V gene (reference sequence). CDR3 length: 17 amino acids. The CDR3 loop is CASSYGGGATSYNEQFF. CDR3 coding DNA: TGTGCCAGCAGCTACGGCGGGGGAGCAACCTCCTACAATGAGCAGTTCTTC. The whole variable domain, remainder taken from reference TRBV5-4 and TRBJ2-1, is ETGVTQSPTHLIKTRGQQVTLRCSSQSGHNTVSWYQQALGQGPQFIFQYYREEENGRGNFPPRFSGLQFPNYSSELNVNALELDDSALYLCASSYGGGATSYNEQFFGPGTRLTVL.

This chain links TRBV2 with TRBJ2-2; 8 nucleotides align to TRBD2. There are 16 residues in the CDR3. V lost 2 bases, J lost 3 bases, and 5 bases stayed unmatched. Germline CDR1 reads SNHLY; CDR2 reads FYNNEI. The CDR3 region is CASSEIRGGDTGELFF. The CDR3 DNA reads as TGTGCCAGCAGTGAAATACGGGGGGGCGACACCGGGGAGCTGTTTTTT.

The chain links TRBV7-2 to TRBJ1-3; D unresolved. This CDR3 has 15 amino acids. Between the trimmed V and J ends, which lost 0 bases and 0 bases, there was a span of 6 bases. Germline V gene lookup returns CDR1 SGHTA and CDR2 FQGNSA. CDR3 residues: CASSLAYSSGNTIYF. Here the CDR3 DNA reads TGTGCCAGCAGCTTAGCTTACAGCTCTGGAAACACCATATATTTT.

The chain carries TRBV6-5 and TRBJ1-1, with D possibly TRBD1 on 6 matching bases. V lost 4 bases and J lost 5, with 14 bases in between. CDR1 and CDR2 (germline): MNHEY, SVGAGI. This CDR3 spans 14 amino acids. CDR3 sequence (DNA): TGTGCCAGCAGTTTAGACAGGCGGGGGACTGAAGCTTTCTTT. It encodes CASSLDRRGTEAFF.

This rearrangement joins TRBV14 to TRBJ1-1; no definite D call. This CDR3 is built from 13 residues. Per germline, CDR1 SGHDN and CDR2 FVKESK. Trimming removed 1 base at V and 7 bases at J, with 10 bases between. The CDR3 DNA follows: TGTGCCAGCAGCCAAGGGAGGCTGGGTGAAGCTTTCTTT. Protein sequence: CASSQGRLGEAFF.

This chain joins TRBV30 and TRBJ1-1, with D uncertain. Germline loops: CDR1 GTSNPN, CDR2 SVGIG (reference sequence). V was trimmed by 0 bases and J by 3 bases, leaving 8 bases between them. This CDR3 is built from 13 residues. CDR3 sequence (DNA): TGTGCCTGGAGTGTAGGGCCGCACACTGAAGCTTTCTTT. Translated, it gives CAWSVGPHTEAFF.

This rearrangement joins TRBV7-3 to TRBJ1-6, with 7 bases that match TRBD1. Germline V gene lookup returns CDR1 SGHTA and CDR2 FQGTGA. V gave up 5 bases and J gave up 7 bases; unmatched junction bases: 8. This CDR3 spans 15 amino acids. Here the CDR3 DNA reads TGTGCCAGCAGCGTCGCCGGGACAGCGAATTCACCCCTCCACTTT. Translating it yields CASSVAGTANSPLHF.

The chain links TRBV30 to TRBJ1-4; a weak D match, TRBD1 (6 bases). CDR1 is GTSNPN and CDR2 is SVGIG in the germline V gene (reference sequence). The CDR3 sequence is 14 residues long. Trimming removed 3 bases at V and 8 bases at J, with 16 bases between. This CDR3 reads CAWRSDRKGEKLFF. CDR3 sequence (DNA): TGTGCCTGGAGGTCCGACAGGAAGGGGGAAAAACTGTTTTTT.

The chain links TRBV3-1 (or the pseudogene TRBV3-2) to TRBJ1-1; D is undetermined. CDR3 length: 13 residues. V gave up 3 bases and J gave up 2 bases, with 7 bases separating them. Germline V gene sequence: CDR1 LGHDT, CDR2 YNNKEL (reference sequence). This chain's CDR3 is CASSHNKNTEAFF. CDR3 nucleotide sequence: TGTGCCAGCAGCCATAACAAAAACACTGAAGCTTTCTTT.

To note about this clone: A read error may produce the germline difference seen at one junction end. The rearrangement uses TRBV15 and TRBJ2-3; unclear D gene. The CDR3 runs 13 residues. The germline CDR1 and CDR2 sequences are LNHNV and YYDKDF (reference sequence). The DNA of the CDR3 is TGTGCCACCAGCAGAGATTGGGTAGGAAGGGTGGATTTT. This encodes CATSRDWVGRVDF.

The chain joins TRBV5-4 to TRBJ1-5, with D tentatively TRBD1 (5 bases). Germline CDR1 and CDR2: SGHNT and YYREEE (reference sequence). The V and J ends lost 4 bases and 3 bases respectively, with 14 bases between them. There are 15 residues in the CDR3. The CDR3 here is CASSLGLTPNQPQHF. The DNA for the CDR3 is TGTGCCAGCAGCCTGGGGCTCACCCCCAATCAGCCCCAGCATTTT.

V is TRBV3-1 (or the pseudogene TRBV3-2) and J is TRBJ1-3; a possible D gene is TRBD1 (5 bases). Per the germline V gene, CDR1 is LGHDT and CDR2 is YNNKEL (reference sequence). The V end lost 1 base, the J end lost 0 bases, and 16 bases lay between the germline ends. This CDR3 contains 18 residues. The CDR3: CASSQGLPDSPSGNTIYF. In nucleotides, the CDR3 is TGTGCCAGCAGCCAAGGTTTGCCAGACAGTCCCTCTGGAAACACCATATATTTT.

This clone was picked up a small number of times. V is TRBV4-1 and J is TRBJ2-7, with 7 nucleotides matching TRBD1. Per germline, CDR1 MGHRA and CDR2 YSYEKL. Trimming cost V 5 bases and J 5 bases; bases outside gene matches: 12. There are 15 residues in the CDR3. The CDR3, as DNA: TGCGCCAGCAGCTACTCAACAGGGGCCCAGGACGAGCAGTACTTC. This sequence encodes CASSYSTGAQDEQYF.

The chain uses TRBV5-4 and TRBJ1-2; TRBD1 aligns across 7 bases. This CDR3 has 15 residues. Losses at the gene ends were 4 bases for V and 7 bases for J; bases not matched to a gene: 13. The germline CDR1 and CDR2 sequences are SGHNT and YYREEE (reference sequence). The CDR3 sequence is CASSPDRTPPPGYTF. DNA for the CDR3: TGTGCCAGCAGCCCGGACAGGACACCCCCGCCTGGCTACACCTTC.

The genes are TRBV30 and TRBJ1-1; tentatively, D is TRBD1 (5 bases). The ends were cut back, 2 bases at V and 7 bases at J, with 14 bases in the middle. Germline lookup yields CDR1 GTSNPN and CDR2 SVGIG (reference sequence). This CDR3 contains 13 residues. The CDR3 DNA is TGTGCCTGGAGTACAGGTAAAGCCCTTGAAGCTTTCTTT. As protein: CAWSTGKALEAFF.

The CDR3 protein is CAWTSTDTQYF. DNA of the CDR3: TGTGCCTGGACGAGCACAGATACGCAGTATTTT. The chain is built from TRBV30 and TRBJ2-3, with unresolved D. Germline V lookup: CDR1 GTSNPN, CDR2 SVGIG (reference sequence). CDR3 length: 11 residues. V was clipped by 4 bases and J by 0 bases, with 2 bases between them.

The chain recombines TRBV7-9 with TRBJ1-6; the D is unclear. Trimming removed 1 base at V and 7 bases at J, with 11 bases between. The CDR3 spans 15 residues. Germline V gene data show CDR1 as SEHNR and CDR2 as FQNEAQ (reference sequence). CDR3 nucleotides: TGTGCCAGCAGCTTAGAGGGCCGGTCGAATTCACCCCTCCACTTT. Translating it yields CASSLEGRSNSPLHF.

The rearrangement joins TRBV14 to TRBJ2-1; D possibly corresponds to TRBD1 (6 bases). Trimming took 0 bases from V and 0 from J, leaving 12 bases between them. The CDR3 spans 17 residues. The germline gives CDR1 SGHDN, CDR2 FVKESK. For the CDR3, the DNA is TGTGCCAGCAGCCAAGATCTGGGGACACCCTCCTACAATGAGCAGTTCTTC. Translated: CASSQDLGTPSYNEQFF.

The gene calls are TRBV7-2 and TRBJ2-1, with D tentatively TRBD1 or TRBD2 (6 bases each). Trimming removed 5 bases at V and 6 bases at J, with 23 bases between. CDR1 SGHTA and CDR2 FQGNSA come from the germline V gene. CDR3 size: 17 residues. CDR3 in DNA: TGTGCCAGCAGCCCCCAAGGGAAGGGGGGAATTCTCAATGAGCAGTTCTTC. It translates to CASSPQGKGGILNEQFF.

The chain joins TRBV9 to TRBJ1-6; D call uncertain. CDR3 length: 14 amino acids. Per the germline V gene, CDR1 is SGDLS and CDR2 is YYNGEE. Between the trimmed V and J ends, which lost 3 bases and 0 bases, there was a span of 4 bases. CDR3 DNA sequence: TGTGCCAGCAGCGCCAGCTCCTATAATTCACCCCTCCACTTT. It encodes CASSASSYNSPLHF.

This rearrangement joins TRBV4-1 to TRBJ1-5; the match to TRBD1 covers 8 bases. Germline CDR1 is MGHRA and CDR2 is YSYEKL. CDR3 length: 16 residues. The V gene end was trimmed by 1 base and the J gene end by 4 bases; junction bases not matched to a gene: 6. In DNA, the CDR3 is TGCGCCAGCAGCCAAGGGCAGGGGGCTATGAATCAGCCCCAGCATTTT. It codes for CASSQGQGAMNQPQHF.

V gene TRBV19 combines with J gene TRBJ1-1; possibly TRBD1 for D (6 bases). The CDR3 spans 15 residues. Between the trimmed V and J ends, which lost 9 bases and 3 bases, there was a span of 20 bases. CDR1 is LNHDA, CDR2 SQIVND, per germline (reference sequence). CDR3 coding DNA: TGTGCCAGCACAAATCGACAGGCATTCCACACTGAAGCTTTCTTT. Translating it yields CASTNRQAFHTEAFF.

This sequence joins TRBV30 and TRBJ1-5; tentative D call: TRBD1 (5 bases). The germline V and J ends were trimmed by 0 bases and 6 bases, with 9 bases remaining between them. The CDR3 has 13 residues. Germline CDR1 reads GTSNPN; CDR2 reads SVGIG (reference sequence). The CDR3 region is CAWSVERGQPQHF. In DNA form, the CDR3 reads TGTGCCTGGAGTGTCGAGAGGGGTCAGCCCCAGCATTTT.